This TCR beta chain is drawn from a study of PD-1 blockade in classical Hodgkin lymphoma. The germline V gene encodes CDR1 SNHLY and CDR2 FYNNEI. V was clipped by 6 bases and J by 5 bases, with 13 bases between them. CDR3 length equals 14 residues. Time point denoted: newly diagnosed, previously untreated cHL patient sample. Comparison came from newly diagnosed, untreated classical Hodgkin lymphoma PBMCs. Generated by immunoSEQ multiplex PCR, the TCRdb table keeps only in-frame clones and is missing some. The table has roughly 29,000 clones, about nine tenths seen once. This TCR derives from a human donor with classical Hodgkin lymphoma. The chain carries TRBV2 and TRBJ1-4; a possible D gene is TRBD1 (5 bases). Sequenced input: peripheral blood mononuclear cells (PBMCs). CDR3 nucleotides: TGTGCCAGCAGCCGCGGGGGGGGAAATGAAAAACTGTTTTTT. This encodes CASSRGGGNEKLFF.